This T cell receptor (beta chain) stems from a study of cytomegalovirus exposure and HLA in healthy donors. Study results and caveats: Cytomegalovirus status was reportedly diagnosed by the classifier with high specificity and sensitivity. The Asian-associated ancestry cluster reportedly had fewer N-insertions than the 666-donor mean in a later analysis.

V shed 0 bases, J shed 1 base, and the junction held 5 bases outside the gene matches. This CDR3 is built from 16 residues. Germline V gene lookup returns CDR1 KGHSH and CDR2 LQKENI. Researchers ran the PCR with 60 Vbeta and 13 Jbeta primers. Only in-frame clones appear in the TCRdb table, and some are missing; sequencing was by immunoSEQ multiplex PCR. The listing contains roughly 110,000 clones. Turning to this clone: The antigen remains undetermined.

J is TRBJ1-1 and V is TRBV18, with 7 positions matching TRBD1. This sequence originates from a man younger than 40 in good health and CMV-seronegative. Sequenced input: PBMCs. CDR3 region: CASSPPSTGKNTEAFF. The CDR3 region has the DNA TGTGCCAGCTCACCACCCTCGACAGGGAAGAACACTGAAGCTTTCTTT. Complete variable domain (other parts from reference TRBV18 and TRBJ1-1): NAGVMQNPRHLVRRRGQEARLRCSPMKGHSHVYWYRQLPEEGLKFMVYLQKENIIDESGMPKERFSAEFPKEGPSILRIQQVVRGDSAAYFCASSPPSTGKNTEAFFGQGTRLTVV.